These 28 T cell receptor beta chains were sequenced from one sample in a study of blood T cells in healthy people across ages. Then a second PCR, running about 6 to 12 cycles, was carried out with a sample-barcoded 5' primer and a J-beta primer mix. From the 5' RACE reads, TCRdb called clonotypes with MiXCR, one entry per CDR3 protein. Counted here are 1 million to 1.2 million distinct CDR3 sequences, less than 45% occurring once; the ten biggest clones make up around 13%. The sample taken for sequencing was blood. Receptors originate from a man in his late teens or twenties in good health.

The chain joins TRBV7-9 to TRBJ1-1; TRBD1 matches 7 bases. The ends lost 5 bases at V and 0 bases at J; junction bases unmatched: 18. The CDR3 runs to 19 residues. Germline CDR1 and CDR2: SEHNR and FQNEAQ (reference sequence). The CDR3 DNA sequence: TGTGCCAGCAGCCAAACCGGGACAGTCCCTTTAGGGATGAACACTGAAGCTTTCTTT. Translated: CASSQTGTVPLGMNTEAFF.

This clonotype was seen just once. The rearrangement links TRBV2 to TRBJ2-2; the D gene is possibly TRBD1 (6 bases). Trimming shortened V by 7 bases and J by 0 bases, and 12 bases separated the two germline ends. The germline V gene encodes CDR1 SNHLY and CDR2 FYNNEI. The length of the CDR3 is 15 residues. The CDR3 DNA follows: TGTGCCAGCAAGAAAAGACAGGCGAACACCGGGGAGCTGTTTTTT. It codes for CASKKRQANTGELFF. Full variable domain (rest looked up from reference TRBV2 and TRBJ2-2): EPEVTQTPSHQVTQMGQEVILRCVPISNHLYFYWYRQILGQKVEFLVSFYNNEISEKSEIFDDQFSVERPDGSNFTLKIRSTKLEDSAMYFCASKKRQANTGELFFGEGSRLTVL.

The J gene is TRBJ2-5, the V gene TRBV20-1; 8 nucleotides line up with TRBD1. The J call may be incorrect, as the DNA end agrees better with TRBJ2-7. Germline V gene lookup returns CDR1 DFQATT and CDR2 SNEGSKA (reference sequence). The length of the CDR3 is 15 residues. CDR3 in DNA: TGCAGTGCCTCACTAGGGACAGGAAATCCCTACGAGCAGTACTTC. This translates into CSASLGTGNPYEQYF.

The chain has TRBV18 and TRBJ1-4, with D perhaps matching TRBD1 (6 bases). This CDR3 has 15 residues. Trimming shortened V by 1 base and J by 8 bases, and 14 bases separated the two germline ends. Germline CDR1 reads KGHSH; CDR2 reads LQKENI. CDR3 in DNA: TGTGCCAGCTCACCACGGGCCAGGGGTGGAGAAAAACTGTTTTTT. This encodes CASSPRARGGEKLFF.

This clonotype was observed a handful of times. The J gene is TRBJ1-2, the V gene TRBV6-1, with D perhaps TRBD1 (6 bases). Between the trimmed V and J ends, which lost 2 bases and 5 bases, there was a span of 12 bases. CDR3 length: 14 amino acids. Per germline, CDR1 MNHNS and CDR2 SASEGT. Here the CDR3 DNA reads TGTGCCAGCAGTGAATCTACAGGGTCGTATGGCTACACCTTC. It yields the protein CASSESTGSYGYTF.

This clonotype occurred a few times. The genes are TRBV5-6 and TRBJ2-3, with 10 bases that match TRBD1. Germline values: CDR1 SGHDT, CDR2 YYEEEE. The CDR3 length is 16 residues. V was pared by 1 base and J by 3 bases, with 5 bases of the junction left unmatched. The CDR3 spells CASSLSPGQGTDTQYF. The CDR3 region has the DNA TGTGCCAGCAGCTTGTCCCCGGGACAGGGGACAGATACGCAGTATTTT.

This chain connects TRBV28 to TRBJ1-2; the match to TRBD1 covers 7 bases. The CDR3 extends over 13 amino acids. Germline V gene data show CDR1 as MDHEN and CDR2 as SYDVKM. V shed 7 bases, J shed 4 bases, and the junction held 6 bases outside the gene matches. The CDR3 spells CASTQGVSYGYTF. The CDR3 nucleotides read TGTGCCAGCACTCAGGGGGTCAGCTATGGCTACACCTTC.

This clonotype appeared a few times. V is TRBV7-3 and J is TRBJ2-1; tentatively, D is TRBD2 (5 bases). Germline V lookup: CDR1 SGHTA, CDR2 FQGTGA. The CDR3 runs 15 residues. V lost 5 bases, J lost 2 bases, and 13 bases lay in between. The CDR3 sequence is CASSPAPEAYNEQFF. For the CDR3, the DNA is TGTGCCAGCAGCCCCGCCCCGGAGGCCTACAATGAGCAGTTCTTC.

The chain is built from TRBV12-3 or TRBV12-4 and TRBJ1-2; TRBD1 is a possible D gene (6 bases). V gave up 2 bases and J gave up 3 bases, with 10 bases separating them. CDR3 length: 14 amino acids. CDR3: CASSLRGGHYGYTF. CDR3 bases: TGTGCCAGCAGTTTACGCGGGGGGCACTATGGCTACACCTTC.

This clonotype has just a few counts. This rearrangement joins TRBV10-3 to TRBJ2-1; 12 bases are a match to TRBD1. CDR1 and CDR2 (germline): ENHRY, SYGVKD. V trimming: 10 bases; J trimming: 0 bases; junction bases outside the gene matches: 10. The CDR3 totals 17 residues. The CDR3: CANSRDRGQSSYNEQFF. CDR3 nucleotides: TGTGCCAACAGCCGGGACAGGGGGCAGAGCTCCTACAATGAGCAGTTCTTC.

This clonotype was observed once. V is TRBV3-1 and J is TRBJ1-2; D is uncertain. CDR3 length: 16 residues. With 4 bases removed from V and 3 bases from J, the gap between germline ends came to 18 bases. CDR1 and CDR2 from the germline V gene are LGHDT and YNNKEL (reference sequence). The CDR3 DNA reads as TGTGCCAGCAGCCCGGGCGCGTCTGTTGCCTACTATGGCTACACCTTC. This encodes CASSPGASVAYYGYTF.

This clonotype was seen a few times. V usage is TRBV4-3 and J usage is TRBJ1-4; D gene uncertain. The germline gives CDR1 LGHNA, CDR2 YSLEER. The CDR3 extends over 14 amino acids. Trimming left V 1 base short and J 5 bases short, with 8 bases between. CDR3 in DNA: TGCGCCAGCAGCCAAGCAGGAATGAATGAAAAACTGTTTTTT. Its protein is CASSQAGMNEKLFF.

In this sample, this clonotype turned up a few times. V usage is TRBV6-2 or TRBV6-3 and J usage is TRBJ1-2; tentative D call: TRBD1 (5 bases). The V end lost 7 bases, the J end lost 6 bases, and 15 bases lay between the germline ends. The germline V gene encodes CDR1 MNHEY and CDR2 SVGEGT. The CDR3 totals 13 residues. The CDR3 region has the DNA TGTGCCAGCACCACACCAGGGAGGAATGGCTACACCTTC. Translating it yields CASTTPGRNGYTF.

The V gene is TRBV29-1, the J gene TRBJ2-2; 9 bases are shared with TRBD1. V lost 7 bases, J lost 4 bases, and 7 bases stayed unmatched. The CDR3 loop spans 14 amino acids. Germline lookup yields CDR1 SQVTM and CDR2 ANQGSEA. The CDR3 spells CSAAQGASTGELFF. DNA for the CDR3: TGCAGCGCTGCACAGGGGGCGTCCACCGGGGAGCTGTTTTTT.

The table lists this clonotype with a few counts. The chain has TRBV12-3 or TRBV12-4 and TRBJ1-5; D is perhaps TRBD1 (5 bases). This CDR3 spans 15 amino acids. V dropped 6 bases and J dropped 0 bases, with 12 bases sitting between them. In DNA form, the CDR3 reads TGTGCCAGCAGGCTGGGGACGGATAGCAATCAGCCCCAGCATTTT. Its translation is CASRLGTDSNQPQHF.

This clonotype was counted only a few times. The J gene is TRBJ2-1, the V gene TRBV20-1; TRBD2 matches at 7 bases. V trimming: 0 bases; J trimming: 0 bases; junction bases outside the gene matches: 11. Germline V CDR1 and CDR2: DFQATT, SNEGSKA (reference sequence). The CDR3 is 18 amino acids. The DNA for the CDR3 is TGCAGTGCTAGAGATCCAGAGGGACGGACTAGCTCCTACAATGAGCAGTTCTTC. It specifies CSARDPEGRTSSYNEQFF.

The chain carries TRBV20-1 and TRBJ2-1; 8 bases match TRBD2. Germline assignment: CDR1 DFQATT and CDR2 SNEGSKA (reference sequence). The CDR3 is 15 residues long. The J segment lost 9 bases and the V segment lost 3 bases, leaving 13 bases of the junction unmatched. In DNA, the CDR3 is TGCAGTGCTAGGGCCCTGGCGGGGGGCCCCAGTGAGCAGTTCTTC. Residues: CSARALAGGPSEQFF.

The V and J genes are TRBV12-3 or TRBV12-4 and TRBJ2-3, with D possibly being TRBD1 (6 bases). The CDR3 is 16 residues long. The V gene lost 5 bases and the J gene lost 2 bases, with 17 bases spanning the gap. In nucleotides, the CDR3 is TGTGCCAGCAGTCCACCCCCAGGGGTTGACACAGATACGCAGTATTTT. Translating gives CASSPPPGVDTDTQYF.

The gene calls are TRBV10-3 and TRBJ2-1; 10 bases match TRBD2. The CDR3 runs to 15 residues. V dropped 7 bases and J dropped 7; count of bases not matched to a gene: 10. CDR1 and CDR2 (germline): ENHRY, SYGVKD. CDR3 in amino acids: CAIKPGLASGNEQFF. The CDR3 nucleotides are TGTGCCATCAAGCCGGGACTAGCGAGTGGGAATGAGCAGTTCTTC.

As DNA, the CDR3 is TGTGCCACCAGCAGAGCGGGGACAGCGCTTGAAGCTTTCTTT. Protein product: CATSRAGTALEAFF. This chain uses TRBV15 with TRBJ1-1, with 7 bases identical to TRBD1. This CDR3 has 14 residues. Trimming took 1 base from V and 7 from J; bases not matched to a gene: 6. The germline V gene encodes CDR1 LNHNV and CDR2 YYDKDF (reference sequence).

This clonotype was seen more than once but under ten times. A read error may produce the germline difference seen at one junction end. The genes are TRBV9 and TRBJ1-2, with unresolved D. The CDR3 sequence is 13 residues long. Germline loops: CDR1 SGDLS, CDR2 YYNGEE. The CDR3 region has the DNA TGTGCCAACAGCGGAATCGCTAACTATGGCTACACCTTC. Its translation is CANSGIANYGYTF.

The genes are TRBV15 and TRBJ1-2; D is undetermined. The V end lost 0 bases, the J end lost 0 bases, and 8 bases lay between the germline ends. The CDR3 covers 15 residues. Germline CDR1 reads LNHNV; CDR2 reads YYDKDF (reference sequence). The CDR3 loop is CATSRDPDSNYGYTF. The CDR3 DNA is TGTGCCACCAGCAGAGATCCTGATTCTAACTATGGCTACACCTTC.

The CDR3 sequence: CSARAAGGRGDGYTF. CDR3 DNA: TGCAGTGCTAGAGCAGCCGGGGGGCGCGGCGATGGCTACACCTTC. The chain is built from TRBV20-1 and TRBJ1-2; tentative D call: TRBD1 (6 bases). V was trimmed by 1 base and J by 6 bases, leaving 18 bases between them. The V gene's germline CDR1 is DFQATT and CDR2 SNEGSKA (reference sequence). This CDR3 spans 15 amino acids.

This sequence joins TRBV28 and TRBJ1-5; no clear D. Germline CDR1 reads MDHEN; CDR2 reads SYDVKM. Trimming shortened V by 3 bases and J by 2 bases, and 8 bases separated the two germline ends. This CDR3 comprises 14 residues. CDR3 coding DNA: TGTGCCAGCAGTTTCTCAGAAGGCAATCAGCCCCAGCATTTT. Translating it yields CASSFSEGNQPQHF.

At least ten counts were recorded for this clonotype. The CDR3 here is CSVRDYIRGYTF. The CDR3 nucleotides are TGCAGCGTTAGGGACTACATTAGAGGCTACACCTTC. The rearrangement links TRBV29-1 to TRBJ1-2, with D tentatively TRBD1 (5 bases). Germline assignment: CDR1 SQVTM and CDR2 ANQGSEA. This CDR3 contains 12 residues. V lost 5 bases and J lost 8, with 15 bases in between.

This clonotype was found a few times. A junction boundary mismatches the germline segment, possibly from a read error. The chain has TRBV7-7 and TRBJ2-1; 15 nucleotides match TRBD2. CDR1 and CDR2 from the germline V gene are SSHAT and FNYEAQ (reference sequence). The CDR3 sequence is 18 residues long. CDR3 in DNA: TGTGCTAGCAGCCCTGGACTAGCGGGGGGGCAGTCCTACAATGAGCAGTTCTTC. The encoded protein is CASSPGLAGGQSYNEQFF.

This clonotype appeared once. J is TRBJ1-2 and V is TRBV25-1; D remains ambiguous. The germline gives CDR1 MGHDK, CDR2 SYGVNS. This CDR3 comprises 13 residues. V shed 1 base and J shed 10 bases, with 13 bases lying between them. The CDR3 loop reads CASSESLRNDYTF. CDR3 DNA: TGTGCCAGCAGTGAATCCCTACGGAATGACTACACCTTC.

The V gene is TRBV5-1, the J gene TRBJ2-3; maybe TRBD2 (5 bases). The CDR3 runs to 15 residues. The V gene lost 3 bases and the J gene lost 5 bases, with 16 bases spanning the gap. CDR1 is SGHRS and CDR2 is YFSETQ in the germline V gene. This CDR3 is CASSSKVARGDTQYF. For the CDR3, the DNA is TGCGCCAGCAGCTCTAAGGTAGCCCGGGGAGATACGCAGTATTTT.